These 16 T cell receptor beta chains were sequenced from one sample in a study of regulatory T cells in long-lasting Graves disease. Construction of TCR beta libraries relied on iRepertoire HTBI primers and on Arm-PCR targeting CDR3 regions. TCRdb passed the multiplex PCR reads through MiXCR, listing each CDR3 protein once. The repertoire has approximately 390,000 distinct CDR3 sequences, 15% to 20% of them found once; the top ten carry 20%. Indicated time point: newly diagnosed GD, antithyroid drugs for less than 3 months. The authors made the TCR library using RNA they extracted from PBMCs. Another study also made use of these data, one on T cells in Graves' hyperthyroidism and ophthalmopathy.

Here the sequenced sample was peripheral blood mononuclear cells (PBMCs), taken at new diagnosis, from a patient treated with antithyroid drugs. Receptor source: a woman aged 18-29 years with Graves disease.

This chain links TRBV5-5 with TRBJ2-2; perhaps TRBD1 as D (6 bases). Trimming removed 4 bases at V and 0 bases at J, with 19 bases between. Germline V gene sequence: CDR1 SGHKS, CDR2 YYEKEE (reference sequence). The CDR3 is made up of 18 amino acids. CDR3 sequence (DNA): TGTGCCAGCAGCCCGACAGGTTCTGCTTTAGCGAACACCGGGGAGCTGTTTTTT. Translated: CASSPTGSALANTGELFF.

The table lists this clonotype with a few counts. The rearrangement links TRBV29-1 to TRBJ1-1; D call uncertain. The germline V gene has CDR1 SQVTM and CDR2 ANQGSEA. The V end was cut by 7 bases, the J end by 1 base, with 10 bases between. The CDR3 runs 12 residues. The CDR3 sequence: CSGAEGNTEAFF. The DNA of the CDR3 is TGCAGCGGCGCCGAGGGGAACACTGAAGCTTTCTTT. Full variable domain (missing parts from reference TRBV29-1 and TRBJ1-1): SAVISQKPSRDICQRGTSLTIQCQVDSQVTMMFWYRQQPGQSLTLIATANQGSEATYESGFVIDKFPISRPNLTFSTLTVSNMSPEDSSIYLCSGAEGNTEAFFGQGTRLTVV.

In its sample, this clonotype was seen many times. The chain links TRBV2 to TRBJ2-1, with D possibly being TRBD2 (6 bases). CDR1 is SNHLY and CDR2 is FYNNEI in the germline V gene. Trimming removed 4 bases from V and 5 bases from J, with 9 bases in between. The CDR3 is made up of 13 amino acids. The DNA for the CDR3 is TGTGCCAGCAGTGTAGGAGGGAACAATGAGCAGTTCTTC. Amino acids: CASSVGGNNEQFF.

Ten or more counts support this clonotype. CDR3 sequence (DNA): TGCGCCAGCAGCCACGGACGCGCCGGATCTAGCACAGATACGCAGTATTTT. It encodes CASSHGRAGSSTDTQYF. This chain connects TRBV5-1 to TRBJ2-3; no clear D gene. Deletions cut 4 bases from V and 0 bases from J, with 18 bases between. This CDR3 is built from 17 residues. Looked up from germline, CDR1 is SGHRS and CDR2 is YFSETQ.

Only a few counts were recorded for this clonotype. The chain links TRBV13 to TRBJ2-2, with 7 bases matching TRBD2. After removal of 0 bases from V and 3 bases from J, the junction contained 4 bases not matched to a gene. There are 16 residues in the CDR3. Germline assignment: CDR1 PRHDT and CDR2 FYEKMQ (reference sequence). The CDR3 spells CASSLGGLADTGELFF. In DNA form, the CDR3 reads TGTGCCAGCAGCTTAGGCGGGCTAGCGGACACCGGGGAGCTGTTTTTT.

This clonotype was seen at least ten times. This sequence joins TRBV7-2 and TRBJ2-5; a weak D match, TRBD1 (6 bases). The CDR3 has 13 amino acids. Trimming left V 5 bases short and J 5 bases short, with 12 bases between. Per germline, CDR1 SGHTA and CDR2 FQGNSA. The CDR3 nucleotides read TGTGCCAGCAGCATACAGGGTGGGGAGACCCAGTACTTC. It codes for CASSIQGGETQYF.

In its sample, this clonotype was seen a few times. This chain uses TRBV20-1 with TRBJ1-5; 10 bases are shared with TRBD1. The V segment lost 2 bases and the J segment 7 bases; nucleotides outside the gene matches: 5. CDR3 size: 14 residues. Germline values: CDR1 DFQATT, CDR2 SNEGSKA (reference sequence). CDR3 sequence reads: CSARRGTGEQPQHF. The DNA for the CDR3 is TGCAGTGCTAGACGGGGGACAGGGGAGCAGCCCCAGCATTTT.

The chain joins TRBV7-9 to TRBJ2-6, with a weak D call TRBD1 (6 bases). This CDR3 has 17 residues. Germline CDR1 and CDR2: SEHNR and FQNEAQ (reference sequence). The V and J ends lost 7 bases and 1 base respectively, with 17 bases between them. The CDR3 here is CASITVGAVSGANVLTF. The CDR3, as DNA: TGTGCCAGCATCACGGTGGGGGCGGTTTCTGGGGCCAACGTCCTGACTTTC.

This clonotype appeared many times. This sequence joins TRBV3-1 and TRBJ2-6; maybe TRBD1 (6 bases). Per germline, CDR1 LGHDT and CDR2 YNNKEL (reference sequence). The CDR3 spans 16 residues. V lost 2 bases to trimming and J lost 0 bases, with 8 bases between them. In nucleotides, the CDR3 is TGTGCCAGCAGCCAACAGGGGAACTCTGGGGCCAACGTCCTGACTTTC. This sequence encodes CASSQQGNSGANVLTF.

This clonotype was seen ten or more times. V gene TRBV6-1 combines with J gene TRBJ2-7, with 9 bases aligning to TRBD2. The V gene end was trimmed by 6 bases and the J gene end by 6 bases; junction bases not matched to a gene: 6. CDR1 MNHNS and CDR2 SASEGT come from the germline V gene. This CDR3 region has 13 residues. The CDR3 loop reads CASSGGGGSEQYF. Here the CDR3 DNA reads TGTGCCAGCAGCGGCGGGGGGGGGAGCGAGCAGTACTTC.

The chain couples TRBV20-1 to TRBJ2-7; D remains unclear. Germline assignment: CDR1 DFQATT and CDR2 SNEGSKA (reference sequence). The V end was cut by 3 bases, the J end by 3 bases, with 9 bases between. This CDR3 comprises 12 residues. CDR3 nucleotides: TGCAGTGCTAGTAAGCAGCGCTACGAGCAGTACTTC. It codes for CSASKQRYEQYF.

The chain has TRBV9 and TRBJ1-6; a weak D match, TRBD1 (5 bases). V lost 3 bases, J lost 6 bases, and 10 bases lay in between. The CDR3 covers 14 residues. The germline gives CDR1 SGDLS, CDR2 YYNGEE. The CDR3 DNA reads TGTGCCAGCAGCGACCAGGGAGGTAATTCACCCCTCCACTTT. This gives the protein CASSDQGGNSPLHF.

This clonotype was found a few times. The chain joins TRBV4-1 to TRBJ2-1; TRBD2 aligns across 8 bases. This CDR3 region has 14 residues. V lost 7 bases to trimming and J lost 7 bases; unmatched junction nucleotides: 9. CDR1 and CDR2 (germline): MGHRA, YSYEKL. CDR3 bases: TGCGCCAGCATGCTCAGCGGGAGTATGAATGAGCAGTTCTTC. Translation: CASMLSGSMNEQFF.

The rearrangement joins TRBV19 to TRBJ2-2; D not certain. This CDR3 is built from 14 residues. Germline V gives CDR1 LNHDA, CDR2 SQIVND (reference sequence). V was cut by 2 bases and J by 5 bases, with 9 bases left in between. This CDR3 is CASSIIGGTGELFF. CDR3 DNA: TGTGCCAGTAGTATAATAGGCGGAACCGGGGAGCTGTTTTTT.

This clonotype was recorded at least ten times. V gene TRBV5-1 combines with J gene TRBJ2-7; 7 bases align to TRBD1. CDR3 length: 14 amino acids. V shed 3 bases and J 6 bases; nucleotides not matched to a gene: 9. In germline, CDR1 is SGHRS, CDR2 YFSETQ. CDR3 in DNA: TGCGCCAGCAGCTCGGGACAGCCTATTGGCGAGCAGTACTTC. This sequence encodes CASSSGQPIGEQYF.

This clonotype showed up just a few times. V gene TRBV7-9 combines with J gene TRBJ1-2, with D perhaps TRBD1 (5 bases). This CDR3 has 13 amino acids. The V and J ends lost 1 base and 14 bases respectively, with 17 bases between them. CDR1 SEHNR and CDR2 FQNEAQ come from the germline V gene (reference sequence). DNA for the CDR3: TGTGCCAGCAGCTTAGGAGGGGACCCTCTGAGGACCTTC. It yields the protein CASSLGGDPLRTF.